This T cell receptor beta chain is drawn from a study of blood T cell repertoires in COVID-19 (TCRdb year 2020). In terms of the full investigation: The collaborator samples originated in the United States, Italy and Spain and spanned the acute and convalescent phases of COVID-19. The material from the prospective study consisted of cDNA or gDNA derived from T cells, B-cell-depleted T cells, or PBMCs. Subjects who had been exposed to COVID-19, were actively infected with it, or had recovered from it provided the deeply sampled blood TCRbeta repertoires that made up the dataset. The repertoires were released in a freely available public database meant as a resource for research on the immune response to SARS-CoV-2. The samples were drawn from the first 160 participants of the ongoing ImmuneRACE study and from 1,254 subjects provided by 6 global collaborators. Nearly every sample came with metadata listing a de-identified subject ID, COVID-19 status, age in years and sex. Where available, HLA class I and class II types were obtained from metadata supplied by the sample provider rather than from assay-based typing. Broader findings and caveats from the paper: The quantity of clinical and demographic metadata differed by source and by participant and was supplied without curation.

A few counts support this clone. The antigen it binds to is not known. It has no much larger one-base neighbor in the sample; base qualities were not kept. The collaborating institutions used their own protocols to collect whole blood in K2EDTA tubes. Collaborator samples were shipped for TCRbeta analysis as frozen whole blood, isolated PBMCs, or DNA extracted from either sample type. From the cysteine through the phenylalanine, the CDR3 covers 16 amino acids. CDR3 DNA only is kept here, 48 bases in frame from base 1. In the germline V gene, CDR1 corresponds to MNHNS and CDR2 to SASEGT. Trimming removed 1 base from V and 2 bases from J, leaving 12 bases between the germline ends. TCRbeta CDR3 regions were amplified from genomic DNA by means of the immunoSEQ Assay, a bias-controlled multiplex PCR. The paper's data handling went like this. Nucleated cell counts per sample were estimated from amplification of reference gene primers within the assay. To quantify the absolute abundance of each unique TCRbeta CDR3 rearrangement, sequence reads were collapsed and filtered. Productive Simpson clonality was computed per sample as the square root of Simpson's diversity index over productive rearrangements. TCRdb retrieved this table from immuneACCESS and kept in-frame rearrangements only. Not all clones are present; in checked studies, unresolved V genes account for under half, and no reason is known for the remainder. The DNA was the basis for D and trimming; V, J and clone size are from that table. Here the sample has over 130,000 clones; approximately 78% occur a single time. The ten largest clones add up to less than 4.5% of the sample.

The sample was peripheral blood. The sequence was collected from an elderly woman with acute or convalescent COVID-19. The chain links TRBV6-1 with TRBJ2-1; no D gene can be assigned with confidence. The bases read TGTGCCAGCAGTGAAGAGAGGCGGTTGACCTACAATGAGCAGTTCTTC. It codes for CASSEERRLTYNEQFF.